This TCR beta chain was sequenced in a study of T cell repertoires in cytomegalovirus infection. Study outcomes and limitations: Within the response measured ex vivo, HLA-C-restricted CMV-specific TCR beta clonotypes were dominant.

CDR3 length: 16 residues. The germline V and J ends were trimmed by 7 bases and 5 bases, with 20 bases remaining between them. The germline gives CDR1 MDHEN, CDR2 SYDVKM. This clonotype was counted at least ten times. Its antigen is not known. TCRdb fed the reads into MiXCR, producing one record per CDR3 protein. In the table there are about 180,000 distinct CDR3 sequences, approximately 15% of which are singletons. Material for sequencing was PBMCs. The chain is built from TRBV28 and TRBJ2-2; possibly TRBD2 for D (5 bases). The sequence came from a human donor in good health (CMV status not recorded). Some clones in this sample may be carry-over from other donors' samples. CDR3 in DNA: TGTGCCAGCACTTCTTGGACTTGGGGAAGAACCGGGGAGCTGTTTTTT. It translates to CASTSWTWGRTGELFF.